This TCR beta chain appears in the sequencing data of a study of response to subunit inactivated influenza vaccine. TCRdb called the RT-PCR reads again in MiXCR, with one record for every CDR3 protein. The table shows about 540,000 distinct CDR3 sequences, with under 30% occurring only once. This sample was shared with a second study, whose subject was T cells expressing NK-cell markers. That paper notes: 5'RACE template switching built TCR beta cDNA with unique molecular identifiers. Several experiments confined sorting to alpha-beta TCR T cells with an anti-gamma-delta TCR antibody.

This sequence originates from a man aged 45-60 years who received an inactivated influenza vaccine. This material consisted of CD4+ T cells sorted from PBMCs, taken roughly 13 days after vaccination.

For the CDR3, the DNA is TGTGCCATCAGTGATACAGGGAACACTGAAGCTTTCTTT. It is translated as CAISDTGNTEAFF. This sequence joins TRBV10-3 and TRBJ1-1, with a possible D match to TRBD1 (5 bases). Germline V gene sequence: CDR1 ENHRY, CDR2 SYGVKD. The V gene lost 3 bases and the J gene lost 1 base, with 6 bases spanning the gap. The CDR3 runs to 13 residues.